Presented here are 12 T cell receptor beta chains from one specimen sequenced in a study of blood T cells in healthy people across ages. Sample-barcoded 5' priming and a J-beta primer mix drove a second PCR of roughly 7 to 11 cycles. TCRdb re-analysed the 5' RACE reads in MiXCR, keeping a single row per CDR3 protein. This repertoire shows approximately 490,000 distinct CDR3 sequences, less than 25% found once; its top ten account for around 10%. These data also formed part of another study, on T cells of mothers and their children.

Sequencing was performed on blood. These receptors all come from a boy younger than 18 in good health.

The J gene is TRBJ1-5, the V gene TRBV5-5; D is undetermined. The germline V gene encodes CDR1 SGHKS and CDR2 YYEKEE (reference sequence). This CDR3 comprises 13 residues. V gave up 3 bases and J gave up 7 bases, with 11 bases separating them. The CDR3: CASSSRPEQPQHF. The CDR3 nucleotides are TGTGCCAGCAGCTCCCGGCCGGAGCAGCCCCAGCATTTT.

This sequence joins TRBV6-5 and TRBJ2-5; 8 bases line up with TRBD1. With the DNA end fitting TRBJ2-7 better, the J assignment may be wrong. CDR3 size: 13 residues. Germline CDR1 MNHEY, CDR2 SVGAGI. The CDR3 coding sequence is TGTGCCAGCAGTCAGGGGGCGCAATACGAGCAGTACTTC. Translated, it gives CASSQGAQYEQYF.

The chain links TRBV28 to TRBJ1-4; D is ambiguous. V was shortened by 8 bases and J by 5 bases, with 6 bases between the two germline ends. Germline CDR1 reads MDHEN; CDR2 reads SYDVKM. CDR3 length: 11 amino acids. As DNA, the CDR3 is TGTGCCAGCCTCTTAAATGAAAAACTGTTTTTT. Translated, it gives CASLLNEKLFF.

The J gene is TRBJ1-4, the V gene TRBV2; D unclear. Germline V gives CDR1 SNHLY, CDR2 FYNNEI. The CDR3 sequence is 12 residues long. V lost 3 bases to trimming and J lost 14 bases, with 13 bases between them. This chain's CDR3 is CASSDDSFGLFF. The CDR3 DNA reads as TGTGCCAGCAGTGACGACTCTTTTGGGCTGTTTTTT. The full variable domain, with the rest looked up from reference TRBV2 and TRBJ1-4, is EPEVTQTPSHQVTQMGQEVILRCVPISNHLYFYWYRQILGQKVEFLVSFYNNEISEKSEIFDDQFSVERPDGSNFTLKIRSTKLEDSAMYFCASSDDSFGLFFGSGTQLSVL.

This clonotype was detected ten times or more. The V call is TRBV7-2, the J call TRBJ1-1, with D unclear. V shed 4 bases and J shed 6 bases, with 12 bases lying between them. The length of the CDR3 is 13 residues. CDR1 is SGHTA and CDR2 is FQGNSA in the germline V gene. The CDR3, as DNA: TGTGCCAGCAGCTCTCGGACGGAGGCTGAAGCTTTCTTT. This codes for CASSSRTEAEAFF.

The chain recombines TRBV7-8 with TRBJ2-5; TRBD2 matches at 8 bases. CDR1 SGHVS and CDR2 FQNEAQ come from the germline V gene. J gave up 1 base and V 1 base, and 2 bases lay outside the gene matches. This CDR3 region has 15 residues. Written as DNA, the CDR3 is TGTGCCAGCAGCTTAGGGGGGACTAGCCAAGAGACCCAGTACTTC. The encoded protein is CASSLGGTSQETQYF.

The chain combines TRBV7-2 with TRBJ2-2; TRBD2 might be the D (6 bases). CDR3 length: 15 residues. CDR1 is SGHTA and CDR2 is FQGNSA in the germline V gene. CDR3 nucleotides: TGTACTACTCTGCGGGGCACCTCGAACACCGGGGAGCTGTTTTTT. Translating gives CTTLRGTSNTGELFF.

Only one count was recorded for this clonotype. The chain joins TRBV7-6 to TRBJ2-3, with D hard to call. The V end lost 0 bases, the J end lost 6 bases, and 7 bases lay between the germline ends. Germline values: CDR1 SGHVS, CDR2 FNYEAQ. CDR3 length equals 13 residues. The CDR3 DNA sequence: TGTGCCAGCAGCTTAGCGCTTTGGGATACGCAGTATTTT. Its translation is CASSLALWDTQYF.

Written as DNA, the CDR3 is TGTGCCAGCAGCCGAGGGACAATTAGCAATCAGCCCCAGCATTTT. Its translation: CASSRGTISNQPQHF. The V call is TRBV3-1, the J call TRBJ1-5, with D tentatively TRBD1 (6 bases). Germline V gene lookup returns CDR1 LGHDT and CDR2 YNNKEL (reference sequence). Trimming left V 4 bases short and J 0 bases short, with 10 bases between. CDR3 size: 15 residues.

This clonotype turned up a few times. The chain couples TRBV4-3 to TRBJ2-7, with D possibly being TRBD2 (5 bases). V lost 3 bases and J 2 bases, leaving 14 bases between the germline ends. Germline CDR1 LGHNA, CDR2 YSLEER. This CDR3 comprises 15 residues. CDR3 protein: CASSQERTPPYEQYF. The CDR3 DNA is TGCGCCAGCAGCCAGGAGCGGACCCCACCCTACGAGCAGTACTTC.

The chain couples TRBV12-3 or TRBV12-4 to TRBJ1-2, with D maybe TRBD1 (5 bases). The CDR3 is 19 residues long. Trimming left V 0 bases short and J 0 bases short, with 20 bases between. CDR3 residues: CASSLAGTRSNTANYGYTF. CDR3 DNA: TGTGCCAGCAGTTTAGCCGGGACCCGCTCGAACACCGCTAACTATGGCTACACCTTC.

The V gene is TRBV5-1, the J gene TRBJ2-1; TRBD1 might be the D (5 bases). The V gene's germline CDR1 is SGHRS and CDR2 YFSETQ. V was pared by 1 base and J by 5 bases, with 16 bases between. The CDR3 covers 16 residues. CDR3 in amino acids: CASSLSSAQGNNEQFF. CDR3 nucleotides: TGCGCCAGCAGCTTGTCCTCCGCCCAGGGAAACAATGAGCAGTTCTTC.